Given below is one T cell receptor beta chain in context. The data stem from a study of cytotoxic CD8 clonotypes in ibrutinib-treated CLL. Clones were sequenced by immunoSEQ multiplex PCR, and TCRdb holds only the in-frame ones, with some missing. The table includes fewer than 100,000 clones, around 79% detected once. The CDR3 length is 14 residues. Germline V lookup: CDR1 SQVTM, CDR2 ANQGSEA. V was clipped by 4 bases and J by 4 bases; unmatched bases: 9. Here the sequenced sample was PBMCs, taken after 12 months of ibrutinib treatment. The receptor's source is a human donor with chronic lymphocytic leukemia. V and J are TRBV29-1 and TRBJ2-7, with 8 nucleotides matching TRBD1. The CDR3 spells CSVARQGREYEQYF. CDR3 sequence (DNA): TGCAGCGTTGCCCGACAGGGGCGAGAGTACGAGCAGTACTTC.